These 27 T cell receptor beta chains were all obtained from the same sample, sequenced in a study of blood T cell repertoires in COVID-19. Repertoires were generated with immunoSEQ multiplex PCR, while TCRdb's copy carries only in-frame clones and drops some. The sample lists more than 250,000 clones, 70% to 90% occurring once. Material: PBMCs or T cells enriched from blood (not recorded which). The origin of the receptors is a woman aged 25-40 years who had recovered from COVID-19.

The chain is built from TRBV6-1 and TRBJ2-1; the D is unclear. The CDR3 contains 15 residues. Germline V lookup: CDR1 MNHNS, CDR2 SASEGT. V was trimmed by 0 bases and J by 0 bases, leaving 6 bases between them. The CDR3 loop reads CASSEARYSYNEQFF. CDR3 nucleotide sequence: TGTGCCAGCAGTGAAGCCAGGTACTCCTACAATGAGCAGTTCTTC.

J is TRBJ2-5 and V is TRBV11-1; 13 bases map to TRBD2. The germline CDR1 and CDR2 sequences are SGHAT and FQDESV (reference sequence). V trimming: 4 bases; J trimming: 5 bases; junction bases outside the gene matches: 4. This CDR3 comprises 15 residues. CDR3 sequence: CASSSGTSGEETQYF. CDR3 sequence (DNA): TGTGCCAGCAGCTCCGGGACTAGCGGGGAGGAGACCCAGTACTTC.

This clone was detected a few times. This chain joins TRBV30 and TRBJ2-5, with D possibly TRBD1 on 6 matching bases. Trimming removed 1 base from V and 2 bases from J, with 14 bases in between. The length of the CDR3 is 15 residues. The germline V gene encodes CDR1 GTSNPN and CDR2 SVGIG (reference sequence). CDR3 sequence (DNA): TGTGCCTGGAGTGCGACAGAGGGGACACAAGAGACCCAGTACTTC. Its protein is CAWSATEGTQETQYF.

V gene TRBV19 combines with J gene TRBJ1-5; 8 nucleotides match TRBD1. The CDR3 length is 15 residues. J lost 2 bases, V lost 7 bases, and 7 bases had no gene match. CDR1 LNHDA and CDR2 SQIVND come from the germline V gene (reference sequence). CDR3 DNA sequence: TGTGCCAGTACCAAACAGGGGGTTGGCAATCAGCCCCAGCATTTT. Residues: CASTKQGVGNQPQHF.

V gene TRBV6-5 combines with J gene TRBJ1-2; TRBD1 aligns across 10 bases. The V segment lost 6 bases and the J segment 1 base; nucleotides outside the gene matches: 5. Germline V lookup: CDR1 MNHEY, CDR2 SVGAGI. The CDR3 consists of 15 residues. CDR3 DNA sequence: TGTGCCAGCAGGACAGGGGGCTTGGGTAACTATGGCTACACCTTC. This gives the protein CASRTGGLGNYGYTF.

The chain recombines TRBV6-1 with TRBJ1-4, with no clear D. This CDR3 contains 13 residues. The V and J ends lost 0 bases and 10 bases respectively, with 9 bases between them. Germline CDR1 MNHNS, CDR2 SASEGT. The CDR3 bases are TGTGCCAGCAGTGAAGCGGAGGGAGGAAAACTGTTTTTT. Translating it yields CASSEAEGGKLFF.

This chain uses TRBV6-5 with TRBJ1-2, with 9 bases lining up with TRBD1. Germline loops: CDR1 MNHEY, CDR2 SVGAGI. The J segment lost 2 bases and the V segment lost 4 bases, leaving 5 bases of the junction unmatched. The CDR3 has 15 residues. CDR3: CASSFSGTGNYGYTF. In nucleotides, the CDR3 is TGTGCCAGCAGTTTTTCCGGGACAGGGAACTATGGCTACACCTTC.

The J gene is TRBJ1-1, the V gene TRBV30; the D is unclear. The CDR3 totals 15 residues. Trimming pared 0 bases from V and 4 bases from J, leaving 15 bases between. Germline values: CDR1 GTSNPN, CDR2 SVGIG (reference sequence). The CDR3 is CAWSVLSGGGTEAFF. CDR3 in DNA: TGTGCCTGGAGTGTACTCTCAGGTGGTGGCACTGAAGCTTTCTTT. Supplemented by reference TRBV30 and TRBJ1-1, the full variable domain reads SQTIHQWPATLVQPVGSPLSLECTVEGTSNPNLYWYRQAAGRGLQLLFYSVGIGQISSEVPQNLSASRPQDRQFILSSKKLLLSDSGFYLCAWSVLSGGGTEAFFGQGTRLTVV.

The chain joins TRBV3-1 (or the pseudogene TRBV3-2) to TRBJ1-2, with 7 bases lining up with TRBD1. Per the germline V gene, CDR1 is LGHDT and CDR2 is YNNKEL (reference sequence). This CDR3 has 15 residues. V lost 3 bases to trimming and J lost 0 bases; unmatched junction nucleotides: 4. This CDR3 is CASSHEDRTNYGYTF. DNA of the CDR3: TGTGCCAGCAGCCATGAGGACAGGACTAACTATGGCTACACCTTC.

This sequence joins TRBV5-1 and TRBJ2-1; 14 bases map to TRBD2. Germline V gene sequence: CDR1 SGHRS, CDR2 YFSETQ. This CDR3 is built from 17 residues. V dropped 0 bases and J dropped 4; count of bases not matched to a gene: 3. The CDR3 region has the DNA TGCGCCAGCAGCTTGGCGGGACTAGCGGGGGAATACAATGAGCAGTTCTTC. It is translated as CASSLAGLAGEYNEQFF.

The rearrangement uses TRBV30 and TRBJ1-3, with D tentatively TRBD1 (6 bases). This CDR3 has 14 residues. The V gene lost 4 bases and the J gene lost 2 bases, with 12 bases spanning the gap. CDR1 GTSNPN and CDR2 SVGIG come from the germline V gene (reference sequence). The CDR3 DNA follows: TGTGCCTGGACCATGGGGGGGCCTGGAAACACCATATATTTT. It yields the protein CAWTMGGPGNTIYF.

CDR3 in DNA: TGCGCCAGCAGCTTGGCCGGGGGGAGGGACACTGAAGCTTTCTTT. Translated: CASSLAGGRDTEAFF. The V and J genes are TRBV5-1 and TRBJ1-1, with D possibly being TRBD1 (5 bases). Trimming removed 0 bases from V and 3 bases from J, with 12 bases in between. Germline V gene sequence: CDR1 SGHRS, CDR2 YFSETQ. The CDR3 is made up of 15 amino acids.

Only one count was recorded for this clone. V is TRBV4-1 and J is TRBJ1-1; D remains unclear. V lost 0 bases and J 2 bases, leaving 13 bases between the germline ends. The CDR3 covers 16 residues. Germline loops: CDR1 MGHRA, CDR2 YSYEKL. Here the CDR3 DNA reads TGCGCCAGCAGCCAAGACCTGGGGAGGGCTAACACTGAAGCTTTCTTT. Translated, it gives CASSQDLGRANTEAFF.

V and J are TRBV10-3 and TRBJ1-3, with 7 bases aligning to TRBD1. V trimming: 0 bases; J trimming: 5 bases; junction bases outside the gene matches: 7. The CDR3 is 16 amino acids. Looked up from germline, CDR1 is ENHRY and CDR2 is SYGVKD. This CDR3 is CAISESKGGFRNTIYF. The DNA for the CDR3 is TGTGCCATCAGTGAGTCGAAAGGGGGCTTTAGAAACACCATATATTTT.

V usage is TRBV7-9 and J usage is TRBJ2-5; 8 bases are shared with TRBD1. The CDR3 runs to 18 residues. Trimming removed 1 base from V and 5 bases from J; junction bases left unmatched: 15. Germline CDR1 is SEHNR and CDR2 is FQNEAQ (reference sequence). In nucleotides, the CDR3 is TGTGCCAGCAGCTTAGAGGGTTTGGCGGCAGGGGGCCGGGAGACCCAGTACTTC. Protein product: CASSLEGLAAGGRETQYF.

This clone was seen more than once but under ten times. V is TRBV9 and J is TRBJ1-3, with 10 bases lining up with TRBD1. Germline V gene data show CDR1 as SGDLS and CDR2 as YYNGEE. The CDR3 loop spans 18 amino acids. V trimming: 3 bases; J trimming: 0 bases; junction bases outside the gene matches: 9. The CDR3 sequence is CASSAGTGVPLSGNTIYF. The CDR3 DNA reads TGTGCCAGCAGCGCCGGGACAGGGGTCCCCCTCTCTGGAAACACCATATATTTT.

The gene calls are TRBV27 and TRBJ1-3, with D unclear. The CDR3 runs to 14 residues. Trimming pared 2 bases from V and 8 bases from J, leaving 13 bases between. CDR1 is MNHEY, CDR2 SMNVEV, per germline (reference sequence). CDR3 bases: TGTGCCAGCAGTTTAGCGGGGTCGGGATACACCATATATTTT. Its translation: CASSLAGSGYTIYF.

This clone was observed a few times. The gene calls are TRBV5-4 and TRBJ2-1; D not resolved. The CDR3 loop spans 13 amino acids. Trimming removed 1 base from V and 6 bases from J, with 8 bases in between. In germline, CDR1 is SGHNT, CDR2 YYREEE (reference sequence). CDR3 coding DNA: TGTGCCAGCAGCTTGTTTGGTAGCAATGAGCAGTTCTTC. It codes for CASSLFGSNEQFF.

The chain joins TRBV6-6 to TRBJ1-6; 8 bases agree with TRBD1. Germline CDR1 is MNHNY and CDR2 is SVGAGI (reference sequence). J was trimmed by 8 bases and V by 6 bases; bases with no gene match: 9. CDR3 length: 15 residues. CDR3 DNA sequence: TGTGCCAGCAGCGAAGAACAGGGGGGTGATTCACCCCTCCACTTT. Translated, it gives CASSEEQGGDSPLHF.

This clone was counted a single time. The rearrangement uses TRBV5-1 and TRBJ2-5; 9 bases are shared with TRBD2. Losses at the gene ends were 1 base for V and 3 bases for J; bases not matched to a gene: 4. The germline gives CDR1 SGHRS, CDR2 YFSETQ. CDR3 length: 15 amino acids. The CDR3 DNA follows: TGCGCCAGCAGCTTGCTCTCTAGCGGGAAAGAGACCCAGTACTTC. Amino acid sequence: CASSLLSSGKETQYF.

The chain joins TRBV5-1 to TRBJ2-1; TRBD2 matches at 9 bases. V shed 4 bases, J shed 8 bases, and the junction held 13 bases outside the gene matches. There are 16 residues in the CDR3. Germline V gives CDR1 SGHRS, CDR2 YFSETQ. The CDR3 DNA is TGCGCCAGCAGCGGCCTAGGGCGGGGGGGCGGAGATGAGCAGTTCTTC. It specifies CASSGLGRGGGDEQFF. The complete variable domain, with remaining parts taken from reference TRBV5-1 and TRBJ2-1, reads KAGVTQTPRYLIKTRGQQVTLSCSPISGHRSVSWYQQTPGQGLQFLFEYFSETQRNKGNFPGRFSGRQFSNSRSEMNVSTLELGDSALYLCASSGLGRGGGDEQFFGPGTRLTVL.

This chain joins TRBV6-2 or TRBV6-3 and TRBJ1-1, with D tentatively TRBD1 (6 bases). Germline CDR1 reads MNHEY; CDR2 reads SVGEGT. The V end was cut by 0 bases, the J end by 0 bases, with 11 bases between. CDR3 length: 16 residues. CDR3: CASSYSTGTMNTEAFF. CDR3 nucleotides: TGTGCCAGCAGTTACTCGACAGGAACCATGAACACTGAAGCTTTCTTT.

The genes are TRBV30 and TRBJ2-7; 8 bases fit TRBD1. Germline CDR1 GTSNPN, CDR2 SVGIG (reference sequence). The CDR3 consists of 12 residues. The CDR3 loop is CATGTGAYEQYF. CDR3 nucleotide sequence: TGTGCTACCGGGACAGGAGCCTACGAGCAGTACTTC.

The rearrangement joins TRBV5-1 to TRBJ2-7; possibly TRBD1 for D (5 bases). The CDR3 contains 15 residues. The V end lost 0 bases, the J end lost 3 bases, and 13 bases lay between the germline ends. Per the germline V gene, CDR1 is SGHRS and CDR2 is YFSETQ. Written as DNA, the CDR3 is TGCGCCAGCAGCTTGGATCTGGGGCGCAACTACGAGCAGTACTTC. Its translation: CASSLDLGRNYEQYF.

The V call is TRBV6-5, the J call TRBJ1-4; maybe TRBD1 (6 bases). Germline lookup yields CDR1 MNHEY and CDR2 SVGAGI. Trimming removed 6 bases from V and 4 bases from J, with 9 bases in between. The CDR3 runs 13 residues. The CDR3 sequence is CASRDRHNEKLFF. In DNA form, the CDR3 reads TGTGCCAGCAGAGACAGGCATAATGAAAAACTGTTTTTT.

This sequence joins TRBV9 and TRBJ1-5; tentative D call: TRBD1 (6 bases). The CDR3 extends over 15 amino acids. Germline CDR1 is SGDLS and CDR2 is YYNGEE. Trimming took off 4 bases at V and 3 bases at J, with 14 bases between the two ends. The CDR3 DNA sequence: TGTGCCAGCAGCCCCGGACAGTTCTCCAATCAGCCCCAGCATTTT. As protein: CASSPGQFSNQPQHF.

The chain recombines TRBV7-9 with TRBJ2-6, with D possibly TRBD1 on 6 matching bases. Trimming pared 5 bases from V and 4 bases from J, leaving 12 bases between. Germline values: CDR1 SEHNR, CDR2 FQNEAQ (reference sequence). This CDR3 comprises 15 residues. The CDR3 spells CASSPQGSGANVLTF. The CDR3 region has the DNA TGTGCCAGCAGCCCCCAGGGGTCCGGGGCCAACGTCCTGACTTTC. Variable domain in full (rest from reference TRBV7-9 and TRBJ2-6): DTGVSQNPRHKITKRGQNVTFRCDPISEHNRLYWYRQTLGQGPEFLTYFQNEAQLEKSRLLSDRFSAERPKGSFSTLEIQRTEQGDSAMYLCASSPQGSGANVLTFGAGSRLTVL.